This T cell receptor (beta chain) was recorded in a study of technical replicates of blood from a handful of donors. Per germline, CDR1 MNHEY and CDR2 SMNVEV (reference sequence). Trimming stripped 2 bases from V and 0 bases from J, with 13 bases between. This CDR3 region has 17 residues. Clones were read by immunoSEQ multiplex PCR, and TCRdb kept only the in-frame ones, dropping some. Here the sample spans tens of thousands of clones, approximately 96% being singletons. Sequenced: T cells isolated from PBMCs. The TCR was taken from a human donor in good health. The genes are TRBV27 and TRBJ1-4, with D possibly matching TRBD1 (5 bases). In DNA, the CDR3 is TGTGCCAGCAGTTTAAATTCATTAGGGGCAACTAATGAAAAACTGTTTTTT. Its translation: CASSLNSLGATNEKLFF.